The 21 T cell receptor beta chains listed next were all sequenced from one sample in a study of breast tumors, draining lymph nodes, adjacent tissues. Samples came from axillary lymph nodes draining the breast cancer. TCRdb fed the multiplex PCR reads into MiXCR, producing one record per CDR3 protein. The data hold about 110,000 distinct CDR3 sequences, with approximately 28% observed a single time. Sequenced material: axillary lymph node tissue. The receptors stem from a female donor with breast cancer. Some clones in this sample may be carry-over from other donors' samples.

CDR3: CASSPTGTPNTEAFF. The CDR3 coding sequence is TGCGCCAGCAGCCCCACCGGGACCCCGAACACTGAAGCTTTCTTT. This chain connects TRBV4-3 to TRBJ1-1; tentatively, D is TRBD1 (5 bases). This CDR3 region has 15 residues. The germline gives CDR1 LGHNA, CDR2 YSLEER. Trimming cost V 4 bases and J 1 base, with 13 bases left between them.

This clonotype was seen at least ten times. This chain joins TRBV5-4 and TRBJ2-3; D might be TRBD1 or TRBD2, each matching 5 bases. The CDR3 has 16 residues. The V gene lost 3 bases and the J gene lost 2 bases, with 16 bases spanning the gap. Per germline, CDR1 SGHNT and CDR2 YYREEE (reference sequence). The chain's CDR3 is CASSWRTNRATDTQYF. For the CDR3, the DNA is TGTGCCAGCAGCTGGAGGACAAACCGGGCCACAGATACGCAGTATTTT.

This clonotype was found many times. In nucleotides, the CDR3 is TGTGCCAGCAGTCACCGTCCCCTCGGGGGTCACGAGCAGTACTTC. This sequence encodes CASSHRPLGGHEQYF. V is TRBV6-5 and J is TRBJ2-7, with a tentative D call TRBD2 (6 bases). V lost 5 bases and J 5 bases, leaving 19 bases between the germline ends. Germline loops: CDR1 MNHEY, CDR2 SVGAGI. This CDR3 has 15 residues.

The table lists this clonotype with many counts. One base away lies a much larger clone, so this may be a sequencing read error. The chain couples TRBV12-3 or TRBV12-4 to TRBJ1-2; the D gene is possibly TRBD1 (6 bases). V lost 3 bases and J 5 bases, leaving 13 bases between the germline ends. The CDR3 length is 14 residues. For the CDR3, the DNA is TGTGCCAGCAGTTTCCGGGGGCCCACTTATGGCTACACCTTC. Protein product: CASSFRGPTYGYTF.

This clonotype was found many times. This chain links TRBV6-5 with TRBJ2-3; perhaps TRBD2 as D (7 bases). Deletions cut 10 bases from V and 2 bases from J, with 16 bases between. CDR1 is MNHEY and CDR2 is SVGAGI in the germline V gene. The CDR3 spans 14 residues. The CDR3 bases are TGTGCCACAAACGGGGGGCCCACCACAGATACGCAGTATTTT. The encoded protein is CATNGGPTTDTQYF.

This chain uses TRBV5-1 with TRBJ1-6; 9 bases line up with TRBD1. This CDR3 spans 13 amino acids. Germline-derived CDR1 and CDR2 are SGHRS and YFSETQ. Unmatched junction bases numbered 2, after V lost 4 bases and J lost 9 bases. In nucleotides, the CDR3 is TGCGCCAGCAGCAAGGACAGGGGTTCACCCCTCCACTTT. Its translation is CASSKDRGSPLHF.

At least ten counts were recorded for this clonotype. This chain links TRBV5-6 with TRBJ2-5; D may correspond to TRBD1 or TRBD2 (6 bases each). Looked up from germline, CDR1 is SGHDT and CDR2 is YYEEEE. The CDR3 contains 14 residues. The germline V and J ends were trimmed by 7 bases and 4 bases, with 17 bases remaining between them. CDR3 DNA: TGTGCCAGCTCGCAAGGGGGGAATTCAGAGACCCAGTACTTC. This sequence encodes CASSQGGNSETQYF.

This clonotype showed up just a few times. This may be a read error, as it is one base from a much larger clone. This chain links TRBV5-5 with TRBJ1-4; 8 nucleotides align to TRBD1. CDR1 and CDR2 from the germline V gene are SGHKS and YYEKEE (reference sequence). V lost 0 bases and J lost 6; bases outside the gene matches: 10. CDR3 length: 17 amino acids. The CDR3 bases are TGTGCCAGCAGCTTGGGCAGGGGGCGCAGGATTTATGAAAAACTGTTTTTT. It codes for CASSLGRGRRIYEKLFF.

Concerning this clonotype itself: A much larger clone differs by one base, so this may be a read error. V and J are TRBV6-2 or TRBV6-3 and TRBJ2-3; D possibly corresponds to TRBD2 (7 bases). Germline V gives CDR1 MNHEY, CDR2 SVGEGT. CDR3 size: 18 residues. V shed 5 bases and J shed 4 bases, with 25 bases lying between them. The CDR3 region is CASSHWVGGGAIADTQYF. The CDR3 bases are TGTGCCAGCAGTCACTGGGTTGGGGGGGGCGCGATCGCAGATACGCAGTATTTT.

A remark on this clonotype: Germline and junction disagree at one end, which may indicate a read error. The genes are TRBV2 and TRBJ2-2; TRBD1 matches at 8 bases. Germline V CDR1 and CDR2: SNHLY, FYNNEI. The CDR3 length is 15 residues. The CDR3 nucleotides read TGCGCCAGCACGAGACAGGGGTTGGATGCCGGGGAGCTGTTTTTT. It translates to CASTRQGLDAGELFF.

Many counts were recorded for this clonotype. The genes are TRBV5-6 and TRBJ2-2; TRBD2 agrees at 10 bases. The CDR3 is 17 residues long. Germline-derived CDR1 and CDR2 are SGHDT and YYEEEE. The trim removed 4 bases at V and 4 bases at J, leaving 10 bases unmatched. Here the CDR3 DNA reads TGTGCCAGCAGCCCCCTCGCTAGCGGGGGTCGCACCGGGGAGCTGTTTTTT. It translates to CASSPLASGGRTGELFF.

The chain recombines TRBV5-4 with TRBJ1-1, with TRBD1 matching 8 bases. Germline assignment: CDR1 SGHNT and CDR2 YYREEE (reference sequence). Trimming removed 4 bases from V and 3 bases from J; junction bases left unmatched: 8. The CDR3 runs to 15 residues. DNA for the CDR3: TGTGCCAGCAGCCACCCTACAGGGGGGGACACTGAAGCTTTCTTT. This gives the protein CASSHPTGGDTEAFF.

With respect to this clonotype: One base away lies a much larger clone, so this may be a sequencing read error. The V gene is TRBV5-1, the J gene TRBJ2-2; possibly TRBD1 or TRBD2 for D (6 bases each). Germline assignment: CDR1 SGHRS and CDR2 YFSETQ. The CDR3 is 16 residues long. In DNA, the CDR3 is TGCGCCAGCAGCTTGGTGGGGGGCGCGAATACCGGGGAGCTGTTTTTT. Translation: CASSLVGGANTGELFF.

V is TRBV12-3 or TRBV12-4 and J is TRBJ2-5, with TRBD2 matching over 7 bases. Trimming removed 5 bases from V and 1 base from J; junction bases left unmatched: 4. The CDR3 totals 14 residues. The CDR3: CASSGGEFQETQYF. In DNA, the CDR3 is TGTGCCAGCAGTGGGGGGGAGTTCCAAGAGACCCAGTACTTC.

Comment on this clonotype: The CDR3 does not end in the conserved phenylalanine or tryptophan, so this is likely a read error. CDR3 in amino acids: CASSQGGRGTYGYTS. The CDR3 nucleotides read TGTGCCAGCAGCCAGGGCGGGAGGGGGACCTATGGCTACACCTCC. The chain couples TRBV3-1 to TRBJ1-2, with D maybe TRBD1 (6 bases). Germline CDR1 and CDR2: LGHDT and YNNKEL (reference sequence). Deletions cut 3 bases from V and 4 bases from J, with 15 bases between. The CDR3 runs 15 residues.

This clonotype was seen at least ten times. J is TRBJ2-1 and V is TRBV6-1; the D is unclear. In germline, CDR1 is MNHNS, CDR2 SASEGT. Trimming removed 1 base at V and 4 bases at J, with 11 bases between. This CDR3 spans 15 amino acids. The CDR3 DNA reads as TGTGCCAGCAGTGAAGGATTAGCCCGTTACAATGAGCAGTTCTTC. Translating gives CASSEGLARYNEQFF.

Details on this clonotype: This clone may be a read error of a much larger clone one base away. V gene TRBV28 combines with J gene TRBJ2-2, with D tentatively TRBD2 (5 bases). Germline V gives CDR1 MDHEN, CDR2 SYDVKM. The CDR3 contains 13 residues. CDR3 sequence (DNA): TGTGCCAGCAGTAGCGCGAACACCGGGGAGCTGCTTTTT. Translated: CASSSANTGELLF.

This clonotype has more than one count but fewer than ten. The chain recombines TRBV14 with TRBJ2-7, with 7 bases that match TRBD2. V was clipped by 2 bases and J by 0 bases; unmatched bases: 7. The CDR3 length is 16 residues. Germline V gene lookup returns CDR1 SGHDN and CDR2 FVKESK. As DNA, the CDR3 is TGTGCCAGCAGCCAACCTACAAGCGGGGCCTCCTACGAGCAGTACTTC. As protein: CASSQPTSGASYEQYF.

This rearrangement joins TRBV30 to TRBJ2-1, with D possibly TRBD2 on 5 matching bases. The V end was cut by 3 bases, the J end by 6 bases, with 15 bases between. The CDR3 spans 14 residues. Germline CDR1 reads GTSNPN; CDR2 reads SVGIG (reference sequence). CDR3 sequence: CAWSGLNWSNEQFF. The DNA of the CDR3 is TGTGCCTGGAGCGGACTCAACTGGAGCAATGAGCAGTTCTTC.

This chain connects TRBV27 to TRBJ1-1, with TRBD1 as a possible D gene (6 bases). The CDR3 consists of 14 residues. Germline V gene data show CDR1 as MNHEY and CDR2 as SMNVEV (reference sequence). V lost 5 bases and J 1 base, leaving 11 bases between the germline ends. CDR3 region: CASSRGTPNTEAFF. Written as DNA, the CDR3 is TGTGCCAGCAGTAGAGGGACACCGAACACTGAAGCTTTCTTT.

Notes on this clonotype: A much bigger clone sits one base away, suggesting this may be a read error. This rearrangement joins TRBV30 to TRBJ2-5; D is perhaps TRBD2 (6 bases). The germline V gene encodes CDR1 GTSNPN and CDR2 SVGIG (reference sequence). The CDR3 extends over 11 amino acids. The CDR3 here is CAWSGGETQCF. For the CDR3, the DNA is TGTGCCTGGAGCGGGGGAGAGACCCAGTGCTTC.